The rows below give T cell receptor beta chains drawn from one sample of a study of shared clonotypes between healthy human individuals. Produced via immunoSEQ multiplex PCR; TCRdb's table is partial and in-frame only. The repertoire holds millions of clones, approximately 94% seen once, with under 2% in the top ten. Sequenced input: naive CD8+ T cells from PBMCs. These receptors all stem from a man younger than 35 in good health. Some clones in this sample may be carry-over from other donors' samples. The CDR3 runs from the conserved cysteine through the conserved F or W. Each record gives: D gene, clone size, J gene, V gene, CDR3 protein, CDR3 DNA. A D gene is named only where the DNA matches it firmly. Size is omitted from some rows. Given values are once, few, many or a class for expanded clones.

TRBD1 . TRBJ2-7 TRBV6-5 CASSFGTGYSYEQYF TGTGCCAGCAGTTTTGGGACAGGGTACTCCTACGAGCAGTACTTC
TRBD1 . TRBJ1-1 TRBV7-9 CASSSPGQGGEAFF TGTGCCAGCAGTTCACCTGGACAGGGCGGAGAAGCTTTCTTT
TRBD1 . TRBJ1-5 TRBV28 CASSLPISLTGGSNQPQHF TGTGCCAGCAGTTTACCGATTTCCCTGACAGGGGGGAGCAATCAGCCCCAGCATTTT
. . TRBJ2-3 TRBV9 CASSVDGSYTDTQYF TGTGCCAGCAGCGTAGACGGGTCCTACACAGATACGCAGTATTTT
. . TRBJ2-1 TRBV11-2 CASSSFRGNEQFF TGTGCCAGCAGCTCGTTCAGGGGAAATGAGCAGTTCTTC
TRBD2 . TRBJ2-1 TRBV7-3 CASSFLAGDNEQFF TGTGCCAGCAGCTTCCTAGCGGGGGACAATGAGCAGTTCTTC
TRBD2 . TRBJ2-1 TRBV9 CASSAGLAGGPSSYNEQFF TGTGCCAGCAGCGCCGGACTAGCGGGAGGCCCGAGCTCCTACAATGAGCAGTTCTTC
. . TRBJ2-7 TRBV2 CASSEYPGYEQYF TGTGCCAGCAGTGAGTACCCCGGCTACGAGCAGTACTTC
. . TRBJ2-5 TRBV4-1 CASSRGGARETQYF TGCGCCAGCAGCCGTGGGGGGGCTCGGGAGACCCAGTACTTC
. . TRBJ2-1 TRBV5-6 CASSGGPGEQFF TGTGCCAGCAGCGGCGGACCGGGTGAGCAGTTCTTC
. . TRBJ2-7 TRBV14 CASSQDGGPYEQYF TGTGCCAGCAGCCAAGATGGGGGCCCCTACGAGCAGTACTTC
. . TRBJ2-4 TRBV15 CATSREGGIAKNIQYF TGTGCCACCAGCAGAGAAGGAGGGATAGCCAAAAACATTCAGTACTTC
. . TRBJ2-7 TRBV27 CASIGQAPYEQYF TGTGCCAGCATTGGGCAGGCACCCTACGAGCAGTACTTC
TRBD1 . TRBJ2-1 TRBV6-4 CASSDSVTGNNEQFF TGTGCCAGCAGTGACTCGGTGACAGGGAACAATGAGCAGTTCTTC
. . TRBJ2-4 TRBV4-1 CASSQLILGKNIQYF TGCGCCAGCAGCCAATTGATTCTGGGGAAAAACATTCAGTACTTC
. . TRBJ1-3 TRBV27 CASSLRGGPGNTIYF TGTGCCAGCAGTTTAAGGGGGGGCCCTGGAAACACCATATATTTT
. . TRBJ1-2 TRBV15 CATTTSRGHYGYTF TGTGCCACTACTACCTCGCGAGGTCACTATGGCTACACCTTC
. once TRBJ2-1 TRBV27 CASSYASAYNEQFF TGTGCCAGCAGTTATGCTAGCGCCTACAATGAGCAGTTCTTC
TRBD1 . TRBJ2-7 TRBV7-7 CASSTGTGSSYEQYF TGTGCCAGCAGCACTGGGACAGGAAGCTCCTACGAGCAGTACTTC
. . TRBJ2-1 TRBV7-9 CASSLVPYEQFF TGTGCCAGCAGCTTAGTGCCGTATGAGCAGTTCTTC
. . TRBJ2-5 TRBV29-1 CSAPPVGTQETQYF TGCAGCGCCCCCCCGGTAGGCACACAAGAGACCCAGTACTTC
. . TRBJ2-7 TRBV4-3 CASSQDLGYEQYF TGCGCCAGCAGCCAAGATTTGGGGTACGAGCAGTACTTC
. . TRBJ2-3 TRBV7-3 CASSLTGESSTDTQYF TGTGCCAGCAGCTTGACCGGGGAATCTAGCACAGATACGCAGTATTTT
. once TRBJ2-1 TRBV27 CASSSTGHEQFF TGTGCCAGCAGTAGCACCGGGCATGAGCAGTTCTTC
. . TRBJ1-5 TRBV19 CASSFRGVSNQPQHF TGTGCCAGTAGCTTCCGGGGAGTCAGCAATCAGCCCCAGCATTTT
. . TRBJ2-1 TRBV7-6 CASSLVGGRAHNEQFF TGTGCCAGCAGCTTAGTAGGGGGGAGGGCCCACAATGAGCAGTTCTTC
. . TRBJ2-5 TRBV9 CASSVVGRLGETQYF TGTGCCAGCAGCGTAGTCGGCAGGTTGGGTGAGACCCAGTACTTC